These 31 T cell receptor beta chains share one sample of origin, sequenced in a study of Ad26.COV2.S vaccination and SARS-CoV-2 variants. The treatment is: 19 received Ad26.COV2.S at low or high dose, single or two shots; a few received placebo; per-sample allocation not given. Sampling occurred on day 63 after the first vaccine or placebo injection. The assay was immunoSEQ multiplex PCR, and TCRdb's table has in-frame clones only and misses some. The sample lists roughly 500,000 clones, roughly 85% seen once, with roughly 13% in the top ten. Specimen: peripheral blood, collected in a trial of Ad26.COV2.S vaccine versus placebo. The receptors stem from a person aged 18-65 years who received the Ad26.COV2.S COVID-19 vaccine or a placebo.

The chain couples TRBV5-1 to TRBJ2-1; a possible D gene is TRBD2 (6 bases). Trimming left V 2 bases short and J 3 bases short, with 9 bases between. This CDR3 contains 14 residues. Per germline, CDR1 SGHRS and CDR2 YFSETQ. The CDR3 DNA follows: TGCGCCAGCAGCTTCCCGGGACTCTACAATGAGCAGTTCTTC. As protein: CASSFPGLYNEQFF. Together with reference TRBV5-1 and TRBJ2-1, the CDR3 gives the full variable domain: KAGVTQTPRYLIKTRGQQVTLSCSPISGHRSVSWYQQTPGQGLQFLFEYFSETQRNKGNFPGRFSGRQFSNSRSEMNVSTLELGDSALYLCASSFPGLYNEQFFGPGTRLTVL.

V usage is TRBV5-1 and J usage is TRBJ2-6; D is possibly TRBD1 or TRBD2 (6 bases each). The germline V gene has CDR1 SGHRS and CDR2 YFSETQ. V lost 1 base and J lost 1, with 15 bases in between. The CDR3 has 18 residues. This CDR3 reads CASSLSGGRKSGANVLTF. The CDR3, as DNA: TGCGCCAGCAGCTTGTCTGGGGGGCGCAAGTCTGGGGCCAACGTCCTGACTTTC.

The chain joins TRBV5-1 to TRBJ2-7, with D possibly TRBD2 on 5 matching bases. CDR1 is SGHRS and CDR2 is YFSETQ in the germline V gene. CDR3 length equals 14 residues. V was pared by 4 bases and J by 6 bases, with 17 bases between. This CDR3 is CASSEGLRAVEQYF. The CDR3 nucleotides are TGCGCCAGCAGCGAGGGATTGAGGGCGGTCGAGCAGTACTTC.

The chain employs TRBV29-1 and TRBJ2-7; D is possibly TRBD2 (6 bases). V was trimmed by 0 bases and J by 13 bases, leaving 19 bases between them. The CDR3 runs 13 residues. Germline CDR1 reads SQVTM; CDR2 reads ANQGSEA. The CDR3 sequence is CSVEDQVGGDFYF. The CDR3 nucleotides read TGCAGCGTTGAAGATCAGGTGGGAGGTGATTTCTACTTC.

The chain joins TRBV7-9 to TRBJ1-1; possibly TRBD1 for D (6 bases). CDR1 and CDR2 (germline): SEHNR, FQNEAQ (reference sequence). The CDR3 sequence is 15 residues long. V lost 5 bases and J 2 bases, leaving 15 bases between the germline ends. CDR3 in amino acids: CASSNPGHSNTEAFF. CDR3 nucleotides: TGTGCCAGCAGCAATCCGGGACATTCAAACACTGAAGCTTTCTTT. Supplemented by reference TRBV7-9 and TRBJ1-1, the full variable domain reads DTGVSQNPRHKITKRGQNVTFRCDPISEHNRLYWYRQTLGQGPEFLTYFQNEAQLEKSRLLSDRFSAERPKGSFSTLEIQRTEQGDSAMYLCASSNPGHSNTEAFFGQGTRLTVV.

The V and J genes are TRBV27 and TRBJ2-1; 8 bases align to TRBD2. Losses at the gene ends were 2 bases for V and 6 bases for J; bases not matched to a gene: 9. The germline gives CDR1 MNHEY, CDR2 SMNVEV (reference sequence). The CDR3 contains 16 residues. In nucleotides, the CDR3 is TGTGCCAGCAGTTTAAAGCTAGCGGGCCCCTCCAATGAGCAGTTCTTC. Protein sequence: CASSLKLAGPSNEQFF.

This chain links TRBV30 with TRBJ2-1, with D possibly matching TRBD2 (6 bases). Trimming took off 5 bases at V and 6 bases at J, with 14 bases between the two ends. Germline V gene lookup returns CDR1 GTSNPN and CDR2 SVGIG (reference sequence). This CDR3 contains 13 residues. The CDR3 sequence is CAWSPRAGNEQFF. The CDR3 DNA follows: TGTGCCTGGTCACCGCGAGCGGGCAATGAGCAGTTCTTC.

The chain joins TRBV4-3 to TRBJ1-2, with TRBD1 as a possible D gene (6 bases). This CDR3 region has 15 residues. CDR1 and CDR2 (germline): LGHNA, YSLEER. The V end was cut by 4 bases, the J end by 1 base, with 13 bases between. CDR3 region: CASSRDYRDNYGYTF. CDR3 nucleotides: TGCGCCAGCAGCCGAGACTACAGGGATAACTATGGCTACACCTTC.

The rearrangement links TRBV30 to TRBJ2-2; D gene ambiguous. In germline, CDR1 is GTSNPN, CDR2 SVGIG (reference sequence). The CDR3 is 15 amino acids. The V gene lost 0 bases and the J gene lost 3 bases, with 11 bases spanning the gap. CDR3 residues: CAWSVISRYTGELFF. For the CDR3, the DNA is TGTGCCTGGAGTGTAATTAGCCGATACACCGGGGAGCTGTTTTTT.

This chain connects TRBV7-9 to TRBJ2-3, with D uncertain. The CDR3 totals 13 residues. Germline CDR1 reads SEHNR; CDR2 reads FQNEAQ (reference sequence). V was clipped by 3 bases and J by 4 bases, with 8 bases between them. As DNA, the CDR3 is TGTGCCAGCAGCTTTTGGGGTTCAGATACGCAGTATTTT. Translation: CASSFWGSDTQYF. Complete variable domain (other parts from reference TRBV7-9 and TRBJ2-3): DTGVSQNPRHKITKRGQNVTFRCDPISEHNRLYWYRQTLGQGPEFLTYFQNEAQLEKSRLLSDRFSAERPKGSFSTLEIQRTEQGDSAMYLCASSFWGSDTQYFGPGTRLTVL.

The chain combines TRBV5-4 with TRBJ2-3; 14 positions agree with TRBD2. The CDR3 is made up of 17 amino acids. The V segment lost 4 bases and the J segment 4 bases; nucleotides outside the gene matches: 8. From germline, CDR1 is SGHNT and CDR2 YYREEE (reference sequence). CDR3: CASSTGTSGSRPDTQYF. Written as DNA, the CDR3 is TGTGCCAGCAGCACCGGGACTAGCGGGAGTCGGCCAGATACGCAGTATTTT.

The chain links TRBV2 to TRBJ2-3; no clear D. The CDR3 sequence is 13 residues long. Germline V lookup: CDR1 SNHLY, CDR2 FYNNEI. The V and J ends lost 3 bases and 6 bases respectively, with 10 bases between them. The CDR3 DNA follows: TGTGCCAGCAGTGATTTGACCGGGGATACGCAGTATTTT. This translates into CASSDLTGDTQYF.

CDR3: CASSYAVDNQPQHF. In DNA, the CDR3 is TGTGCCAGCAGTTACGCCGTCGACAATCAGCCCCAGCATTTT. The J gene is TRBJ1-5, the V gene TRBV6-6; D remains unclear. The CDR3 contains 14 residues. V was shortened by 2 bases and J by 3 bases, with 8 bases between the two germline ends. Germline CDR1 is MNHNY and CDR2 is SVGAGI (reference sequence).

CDR3 DNA sequence: TGTGCCAGCAGCTTAGAATCGGGACACAGCACAGATACGCAGTATTTT. Protein sequence: CASSLESGHSTDTQYF. V and J are TRBV7-2 and TRBJ2-3; TRBD1 might be the D (6 bases). Germline V gives CDR1 SGHTA, CDR2 FQGNSA. This CDR3 is built from 16 residues. Between the trimmed V and J ends, which lost 1 base and 0 bases, there was a span of 11 bases.

The CDR3 reads CASSPRGRGSNQPQHF. The CDR3 region has the DNA TGTGCCAGCAGTCCCAGGGGGCGCGGTAGCAATCAGCCCCAGCATTTT. V is TRBV27 and J is TRBJ1-5, with 8 bases lining up with TRBD1. Unmatched junction bases numbered 6, after V lost 5 bases and J lost 0 bases. Germline CDR1 MNHEY, CDR2 SMNVEV (reference sequence). This CDR3 comprises 16 residues.

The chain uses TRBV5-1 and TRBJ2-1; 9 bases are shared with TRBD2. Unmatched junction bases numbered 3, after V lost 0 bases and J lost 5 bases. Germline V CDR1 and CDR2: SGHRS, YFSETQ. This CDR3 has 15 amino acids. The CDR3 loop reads CASSLATSGNNEQFF. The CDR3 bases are TGCGCCAGCAGCTTGGCGACTAGCGGTAACAATGAGCAGTTCTTC.

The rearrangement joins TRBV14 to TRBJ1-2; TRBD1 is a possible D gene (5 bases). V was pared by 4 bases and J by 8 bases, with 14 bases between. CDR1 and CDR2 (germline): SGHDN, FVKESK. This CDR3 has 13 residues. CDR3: CASSPSPGGGYTF. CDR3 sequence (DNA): TGTGCCAGCAGCCCCTCACCCGGGGGGGGCTACACCTTC.

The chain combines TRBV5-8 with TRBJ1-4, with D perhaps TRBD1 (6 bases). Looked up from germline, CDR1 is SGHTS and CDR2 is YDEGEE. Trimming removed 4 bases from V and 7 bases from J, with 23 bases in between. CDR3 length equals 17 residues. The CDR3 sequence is CASSRGAVQKRGEKLFF. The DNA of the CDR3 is TGTGCCAGCAGCCGGGGGGCGGTTCAGAAGCGGGGTGAAAAACTGTTTTTT.

CDR3 amino acids: CASNPPLEGYLYF. The CDR3 region has the DNA TGTGCCAGCAACCCCCCTCTGGAAGGATATCTGTACTTC. The J gene is TRBJ2-7, the V gene TRBV2; no definite D call. The CDR3 is made up of 13 amino acids. V was shortened by 7 bases and J by 12 bases, with 22 bases between the two germline ends. Germline assignment: CDR1 SNHLY and CDR2 FYNNEI.

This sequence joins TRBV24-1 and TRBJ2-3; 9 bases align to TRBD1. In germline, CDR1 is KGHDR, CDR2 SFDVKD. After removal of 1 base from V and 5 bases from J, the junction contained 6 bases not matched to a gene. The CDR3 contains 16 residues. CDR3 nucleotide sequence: TGTGCCACCAGTGATTTCCCGGGGACAGGGATAGATACGCAGTATTTT. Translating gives CATSDFPGTGIDTQYF.

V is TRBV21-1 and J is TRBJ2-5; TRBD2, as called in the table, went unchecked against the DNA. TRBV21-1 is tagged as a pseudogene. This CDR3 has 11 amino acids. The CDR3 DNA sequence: TGTGCCAGCAGCATAAATCTTACCCAGTACTTC. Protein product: CASSINLTQYF.

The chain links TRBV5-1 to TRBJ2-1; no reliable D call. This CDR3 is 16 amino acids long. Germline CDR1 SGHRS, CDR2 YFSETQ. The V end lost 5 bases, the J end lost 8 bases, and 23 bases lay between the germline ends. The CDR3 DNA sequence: TGCGCCAGCAGGGTCCGACCGCTCCTAGGTCACGATGAGCAGTTCTTC. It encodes CASRVRPLLGHDEQFF.

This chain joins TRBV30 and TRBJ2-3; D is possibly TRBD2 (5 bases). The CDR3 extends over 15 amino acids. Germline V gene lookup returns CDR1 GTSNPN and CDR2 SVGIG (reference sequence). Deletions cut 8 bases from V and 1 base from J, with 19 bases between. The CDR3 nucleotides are TGTGCCGCGGGTGGGGTAGGGTTGGGCACAGATACGCAGTATTTT. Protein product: CAAGGVGLGTDTQYF. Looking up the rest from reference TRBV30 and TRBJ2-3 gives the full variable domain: SQTIHQWPATLVQPVGSPLSLECTVEGTSNPNLYWYRQAAGRGLQLLFYSVGIGQISSEVPQNLSASRPQDRQFILSSKKLLLSDSGFYLCAAGGVGLGTDTQYFGPGTRLTVL.

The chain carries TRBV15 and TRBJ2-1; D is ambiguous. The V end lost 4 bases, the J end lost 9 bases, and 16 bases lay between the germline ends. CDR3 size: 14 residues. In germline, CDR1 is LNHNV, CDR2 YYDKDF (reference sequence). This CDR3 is CATSKETPIGEQFF. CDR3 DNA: TGTGCCACCAGCAAGGAGACCCCCATCGGTGAGCAGTTCTTC.

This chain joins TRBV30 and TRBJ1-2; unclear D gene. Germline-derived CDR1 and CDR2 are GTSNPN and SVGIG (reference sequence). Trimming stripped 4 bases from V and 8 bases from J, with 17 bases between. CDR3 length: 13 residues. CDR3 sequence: CAWTTISLRGYTF. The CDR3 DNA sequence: TGTGCCTGGACTACAATAAGCCTGCGGGGCTACACCTTC.

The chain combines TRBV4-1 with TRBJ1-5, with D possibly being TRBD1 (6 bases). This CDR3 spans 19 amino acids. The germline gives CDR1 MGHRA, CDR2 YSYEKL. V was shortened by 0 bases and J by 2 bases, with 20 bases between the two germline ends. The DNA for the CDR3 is TGCGCCAGCAGCCAAGATTCGGACAGCCTGGAGGGGGGCAATCAGCCCCAGCATTTT. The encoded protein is CASSQDSDSLEGGNQPQHF.

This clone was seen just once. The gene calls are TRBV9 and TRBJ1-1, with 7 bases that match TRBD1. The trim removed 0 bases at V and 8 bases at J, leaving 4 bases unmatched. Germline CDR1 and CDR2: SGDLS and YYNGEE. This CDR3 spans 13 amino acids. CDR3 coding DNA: TGTGCCAGCAGCGTAGGGGGACAGTCGGAAGCTTTCTTT. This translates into CASSVGGQSEAFF.

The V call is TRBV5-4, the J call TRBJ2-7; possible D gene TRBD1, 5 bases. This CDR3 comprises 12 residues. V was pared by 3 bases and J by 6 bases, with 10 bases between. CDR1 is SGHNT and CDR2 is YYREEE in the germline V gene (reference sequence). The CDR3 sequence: CASSSGKREQYF. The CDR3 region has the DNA TGTGCCAGCAGCTCAGGGAAGCGCGAGCAGTACTTC. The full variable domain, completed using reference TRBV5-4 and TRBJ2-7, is ETGVTQSPTHLIKTRGQQVTLRCSSQSGHNTVSWYQQALGQGPQFIFQYYREEENGRGNFPPRFSGLQFPNYSSELNVNALELDDSALYLCASSSGKREQYFGPGTRLTVT.

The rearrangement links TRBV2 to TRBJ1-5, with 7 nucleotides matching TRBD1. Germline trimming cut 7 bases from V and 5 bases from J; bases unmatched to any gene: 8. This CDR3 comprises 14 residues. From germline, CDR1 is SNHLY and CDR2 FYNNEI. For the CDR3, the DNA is TGTGCCAGCATGGCCAGGACAGGTTATCAGCCCCAGCATTTT. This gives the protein CASMARTGYQPQHF.

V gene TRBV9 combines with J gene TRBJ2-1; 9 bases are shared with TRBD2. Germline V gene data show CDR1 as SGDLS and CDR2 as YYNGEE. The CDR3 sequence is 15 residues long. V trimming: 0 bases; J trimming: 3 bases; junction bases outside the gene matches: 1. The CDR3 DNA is TGTGCCAGCAGCGTAGCTAGCGGGAACTACAATGAGCAGTTCTTC. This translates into CASSVASGNYNEQFF.

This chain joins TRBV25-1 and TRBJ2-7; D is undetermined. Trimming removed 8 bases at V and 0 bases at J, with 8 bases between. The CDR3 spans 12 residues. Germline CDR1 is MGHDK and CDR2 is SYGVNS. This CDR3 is CASQTVSYEQYF. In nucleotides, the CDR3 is TGTGCCAGCCAGACGGTCTCCTACGAGCAGTACTTC.